The rows below give T cell receptor beta chains drawn from one sample of a study of blood T cell repertoires in COVID-19. Sequenced by immunoSEQ multiplex PCR; TCRdb stores in-frame clones only, minus some. The sample lists about 180,000 clones; roughly 88% were seen once. The source material was peripheral blood. These receptors originate from a human donor with active or convalescent COVID-19. The donor label of this sample is uncertain. Each CDR3 is given without its conserved first and last residue. Fields, in order: V gene, CDR3 length, J gene, CDR3 protein.

>TRBV3-1/TRBV3-2|12|TRBJ1-1
ASSQDRLGAEAF
>TRBV28|12|TRBJ2-3
ASRGSGRGDTQY
>TRBV6-1|12|TRBJ1-2
ASSEAWRTGFAA
>TRBV5-1|12|TRBJ2-1
ASSSQGQGNEQF
>TRBV3-1/TRBV3-2|13|TRBJ2-2
ASSRPSANTGELF
>TRBV9|14|TRBJ2-1
ASSVEGVRTDNEQF
>TRBV19|10|TRBJ2-5
ASSMSEGAQY
>TRBV14|12|TRBJ2-7
ASSQAGTVYEQY
>TRBV7-9|12|TRBJ2-2
ASTEREKTGELF
>TRBV5-4|11|TRBJ2-3
ASMAGGLDTQY
>TRBV3-1/TRBV3-2|14|TRBJ1-3
ASSQGTGGRENTIY
>TRBV19|13|TRBJ1-5
ASSDSRRWVQPQH
>TRBV7-3|13|TRBJ2-2
ASSSDRGRTGELF
>TRBV14|13|TRBJ2-5
ASSQGLGRQETQY
>TRBV19|12|TRBJ1-1
ASTPKQGSTEAF
>TRBV5-6|13|TRBJ1-3
ASSLGQSSGNTIY
>TRBV6-5|12|TRBJ2-1
ASIPPGGYNEQF